This record covers a single T cell receptor (beta chain). No antigen is known for it. Per-base quality was not reported, and no clone a single base away is much larger than it. For TCRbeta CDR3 sequencing, genomic DNA from the sorted cells was extracted using the QIAGEN DNeasy Blood and Tissue Kit. High-throughput TCRbeta CDR3 sequencing, which included PCR amplification with bias correction and internal controls, was done commercially through immunoSEQ. Per the source publication's procedure: Unique productive TCRbeta sequences were defined by CDR3 nucleotide sequence where primers matched, otherwise by CDR3 amino acid sequence with Vbeta and Jbeta genes. To correct for sorting error, sequences found in more than one sorted population at a frequency ratio of 2:1 or less were discarded, and the remaining shared sequences were assigned to the population with the higher frequency. Donor-reactive sequences were defined as at least 5-fold expanded in CFSE-low cells versus unstimulated cells, with frequency of at least 0.01% in CFSE-low cells. Jensen-Shannon divergence, calculated on the top 100 TCRbeta sequences ranked by frequency, was used to quantify repertoire divergence. For samples with multiple sequencing runs, sorting error was corrected separately for each run before the runs were pooled. What TCRdb holds here is the immuneACCESS table cut down to in-frame rearrangements. Part of the clones is not present; checked against another copy, under half of the missing clones reflect an unresolved V gene, and the others are unexplained. The D gene and trimming were derived from the DNA, and the V and J assignments and clone size from that table. The sample yields 100,000 to 120,000 clones; roughly 90% were counted once. The ten largest account for approximately 0.3% of the sample.

The germline V gene sets CDR1 to SGHVS and CDR2 to FNYEAQ. The CDR3 sequence holds 14 residues, the cysteine and phenylalanine included. The sequence is cut down to CDR3 DNA, 42 bases in frame from base 1. The germline ends are 10 bases apart after V is trimmed by 5 bases and J by 0 bases. This specimen comes from a study of Tregs in tolerant kidney transplant recipients (dated by TCRdb to the late 2010s). For the study in its entirety: Transplants used related donors with nonmyeloablative bone marrow transplantation; mixed chimerism was transient in the human trials. The study applied TCRbeta sequencing to find donor-specific regulatory T cells before combined kidney and bone marrow transplantation and then followed those same cells after transplant. The study at large found these results: Because the study included only a small number of patients, the results must be confirmed in larger populations and under other immunosuppression protocols. Expanding Tregs with activated donor B cells appeared to identify the most biologically relevant and donor-specific TCRbeta repertoire. For some patients the PCR primers changed over time, which made it impossible to compare the samples from those patients at the nucleotide level. Donor-specific Treg expansion exceeded global Treg expansion in tolerant patients, suggesting antigen-driven rather than nonspecific expansion. Biological reproducibility was not directly assessed, although technical replication error appeared to be minimal.

The time point label of this sample denotes: blood sample drawn before combined kidney and bone marrow transplant. Unstimulated Tregs (CD4+CD25+CD127-), CD4+ non-Tregs (CD4+CD25-), CD4 and CD8 cells were FACS-sorted from thawed PBMCs. Patients were several combined kidney and bone marrow transplant recipients from the ITN036ST trial, and only these trial subjects had samples available. Healthy control blood was processed to PBMCs by Ficoll density gradient and cryopreserved, and patient PBMCs were collected before and after transplant. The rearrangement joined TRBV7-6 to TRBJ1-2; the D gene is not confidently resolved. Specimen: CD4+ T cells from blood, collected before the transplant. This TCR derives from a human donor who received a combined kidney and bone marrow transplant. The DNA reads TGTGCCAGCAGCCTGGGCCCAGCTAACTATGGCTACACCTTC. It translates to CASSLGPANYGYTF.